This T cell receptor beta chain was sequenced in a study of T cell responses to AZD1222 COVID-19 vaccine. The assay was immunoSEQ multiplex PCR, and TCRdb's table has in-frame clones only and misses some. The table records 160,000 or so clones, around 90% of them present only once. The CDR3 has 14 residues. The V gene's germline CDR1 is LNHDA and CDR2 SQIVND (reference sequence). J gave up 7 bases and V 5 bases, and 8 bases lay outside the gene matches. The sequence derives from an adult in good health. This sample comprised peripheral blood, obtained on day 0 of AZD1222 vaccination. The chain employs TRBV19 and TRBJ2-7; 10 bases align to TRBD2. The CDR3, as DNA: TGTGCCAGTAGTTCTAGCGGGAGTCCTCTGGAGCAGTACTTC. The encoded protein is CASSSSGSPLEQYF.